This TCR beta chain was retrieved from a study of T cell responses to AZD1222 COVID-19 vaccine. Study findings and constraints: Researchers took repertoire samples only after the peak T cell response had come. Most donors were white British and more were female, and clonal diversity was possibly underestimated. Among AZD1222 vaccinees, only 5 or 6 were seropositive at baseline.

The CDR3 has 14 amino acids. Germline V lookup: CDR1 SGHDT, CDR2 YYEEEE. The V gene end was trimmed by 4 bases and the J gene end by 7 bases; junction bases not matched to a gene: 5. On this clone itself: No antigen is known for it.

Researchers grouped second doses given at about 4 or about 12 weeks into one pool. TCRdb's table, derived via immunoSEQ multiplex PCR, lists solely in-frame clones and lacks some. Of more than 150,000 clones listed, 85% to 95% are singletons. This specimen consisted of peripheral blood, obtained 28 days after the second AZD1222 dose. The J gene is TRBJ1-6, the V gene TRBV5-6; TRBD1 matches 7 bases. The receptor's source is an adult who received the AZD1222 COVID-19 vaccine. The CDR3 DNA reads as TGTGCCAGCAGCCCCGGGACAGAGAATTCACCCCTCCACTTT. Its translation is CASSPGTENSPLHF.